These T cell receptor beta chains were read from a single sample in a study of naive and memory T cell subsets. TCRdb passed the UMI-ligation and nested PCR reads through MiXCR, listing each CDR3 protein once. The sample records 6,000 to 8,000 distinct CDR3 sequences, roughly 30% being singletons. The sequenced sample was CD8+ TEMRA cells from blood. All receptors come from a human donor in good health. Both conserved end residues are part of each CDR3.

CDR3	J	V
CASSQEAETNNSPLHF	TRBJ1-6	TRBV3-1
CASSSNGGDTQYF	TRBJ2-3	TRBV27
CASSRGQGGSYEQYF	TRBJ2-7	TRBV7-9
CASSQGLAGGPGEQFF	TRBJ2-1	TRBV4-3
CASSQEGTSDRRYTDTQYF	TRBJ2-3	TRBV4-1
CASSPQGGGNGYTF	TRBJ1-2	TRBV7-2
CASSSASPQDEQFF	TRBJ2-1	TRBV7-9
CSAFGANNEQFF	TRBJ2-1	TRBV29-1
CANARTGNTEAFF	TRBJ1-1	TRBV2
CASSLQGAQETQYF	TRBJ2-5	TRBV7-9
CASSLARTTYEQYF	TRBJ2-7	TRBV7-8
CASSRGLGTDTQYF	TRBJ2-3	TRBV7-7
CASSDNRIGYNEQFF	TRBJ2-1	TRBV9
CASSKAGRAGYEQYF	TRBJ2-7	TRBV21-1
CASNRLAGDNEQFF	TRBJ2-1	TRBV12-3/TRBV12-4
CASSQDGGYNQPQHF	TRBJ1-5	TRBV4-3